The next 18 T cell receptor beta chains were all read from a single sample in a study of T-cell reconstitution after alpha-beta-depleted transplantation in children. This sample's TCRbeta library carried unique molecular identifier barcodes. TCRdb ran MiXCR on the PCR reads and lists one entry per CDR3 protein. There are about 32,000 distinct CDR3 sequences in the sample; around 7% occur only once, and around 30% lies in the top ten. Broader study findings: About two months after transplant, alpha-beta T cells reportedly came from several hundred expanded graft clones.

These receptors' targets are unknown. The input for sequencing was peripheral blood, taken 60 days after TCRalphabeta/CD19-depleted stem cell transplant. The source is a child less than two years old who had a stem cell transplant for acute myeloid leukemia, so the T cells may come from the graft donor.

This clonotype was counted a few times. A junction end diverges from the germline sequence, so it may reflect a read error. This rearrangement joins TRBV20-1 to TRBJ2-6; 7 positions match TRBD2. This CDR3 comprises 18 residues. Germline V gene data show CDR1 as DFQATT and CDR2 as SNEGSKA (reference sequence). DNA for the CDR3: TGCTGTGCTAGAGAAAGCGGGGACGGACCCTCTGGGGCCAACGTCCTGACTTTC. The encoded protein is CCARESGDGPSGANVLTF.

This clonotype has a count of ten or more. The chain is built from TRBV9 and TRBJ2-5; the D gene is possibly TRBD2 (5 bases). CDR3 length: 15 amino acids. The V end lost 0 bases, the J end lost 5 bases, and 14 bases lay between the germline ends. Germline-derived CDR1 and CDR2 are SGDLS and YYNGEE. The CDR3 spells CASSVDEGWGETQYF. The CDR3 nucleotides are TGTGCCAGCAGCGTAGATGAGGGTTGGGGTGAGACCCAGTACTTC.

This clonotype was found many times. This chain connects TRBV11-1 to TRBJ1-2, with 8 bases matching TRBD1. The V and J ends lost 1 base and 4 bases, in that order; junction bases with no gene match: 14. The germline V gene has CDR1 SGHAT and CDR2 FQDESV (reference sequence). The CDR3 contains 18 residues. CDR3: CASSLEYPRTGRTYGYTF. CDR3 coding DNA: TGTGCCAGCAGCTTAGAATATCCCCGGACAGGGAGAACCTATGGCTACACCTTC.

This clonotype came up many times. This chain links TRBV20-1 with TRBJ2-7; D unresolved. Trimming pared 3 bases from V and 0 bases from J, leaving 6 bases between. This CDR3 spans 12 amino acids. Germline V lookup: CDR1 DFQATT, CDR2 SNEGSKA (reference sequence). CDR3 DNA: TGCAGTGCTAGTGACGGCTCCTACGAGCAGTACTTC. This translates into CSASDGSYEQYF.

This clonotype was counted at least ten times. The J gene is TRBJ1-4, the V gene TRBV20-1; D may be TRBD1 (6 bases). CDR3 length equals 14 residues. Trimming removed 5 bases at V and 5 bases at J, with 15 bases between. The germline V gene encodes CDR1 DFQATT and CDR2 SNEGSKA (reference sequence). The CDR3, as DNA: TGCAGTGCTCGTTCAGGGGACTCAAATGAAAAACTGTTTTTT. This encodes CSARSGDSNEKLFF.

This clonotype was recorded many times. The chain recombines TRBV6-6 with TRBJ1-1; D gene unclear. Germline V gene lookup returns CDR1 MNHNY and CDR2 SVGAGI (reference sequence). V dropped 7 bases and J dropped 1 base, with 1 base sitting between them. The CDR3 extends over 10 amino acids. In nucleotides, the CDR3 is TGTGCCAGCAAGAACACTGAAGCTTTCTTT. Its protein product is CASKNTEAFF.

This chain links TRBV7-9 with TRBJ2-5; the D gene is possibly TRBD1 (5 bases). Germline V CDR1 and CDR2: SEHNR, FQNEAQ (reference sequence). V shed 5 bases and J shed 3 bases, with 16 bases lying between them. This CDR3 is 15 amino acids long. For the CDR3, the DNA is TGTGCCAGCAGCCCCCCCAGGGAAGATAAAGAGACCCAGTACTTC. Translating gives CASSPPREDKETQYF.

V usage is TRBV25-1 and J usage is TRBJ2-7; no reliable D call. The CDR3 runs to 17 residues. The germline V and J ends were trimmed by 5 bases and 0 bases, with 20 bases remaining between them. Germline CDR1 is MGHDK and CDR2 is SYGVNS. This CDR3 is CASSTRKGPESSYEQYF. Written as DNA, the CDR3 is TGTGCCAGCAGTACAAGAAAAGGGCCAGAGAGCTCCTACGAGCAGTACTTC.

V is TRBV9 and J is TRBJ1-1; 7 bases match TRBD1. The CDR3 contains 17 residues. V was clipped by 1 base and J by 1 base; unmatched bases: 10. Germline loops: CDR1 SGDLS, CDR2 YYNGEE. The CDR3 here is CASSVYRAGGKNTEAFF. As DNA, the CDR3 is TGTGCCAGCAGCGTATACCGGGCAGGGGGAAAGAACACTGAAGCTTTCTTT.

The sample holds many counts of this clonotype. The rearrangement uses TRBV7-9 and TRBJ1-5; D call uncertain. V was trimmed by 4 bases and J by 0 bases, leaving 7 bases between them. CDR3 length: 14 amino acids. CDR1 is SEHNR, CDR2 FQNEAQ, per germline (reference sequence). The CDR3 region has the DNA TGTGCCAGCAGCTCGGACTCTAGCAATCAGCCCCAGCATTTT. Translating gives CASSSDSSNQPQHF.

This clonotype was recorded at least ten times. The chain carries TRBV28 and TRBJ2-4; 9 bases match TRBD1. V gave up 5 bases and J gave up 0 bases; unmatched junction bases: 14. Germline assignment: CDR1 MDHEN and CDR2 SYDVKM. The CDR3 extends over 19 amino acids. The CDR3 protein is CASSGLVRDRDLAKNIQYF. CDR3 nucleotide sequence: TGTGCCAGCAGTGGCCTAGTCCGGGACAGGGACCTAGCCAAAAACATTCAGTACTTC.

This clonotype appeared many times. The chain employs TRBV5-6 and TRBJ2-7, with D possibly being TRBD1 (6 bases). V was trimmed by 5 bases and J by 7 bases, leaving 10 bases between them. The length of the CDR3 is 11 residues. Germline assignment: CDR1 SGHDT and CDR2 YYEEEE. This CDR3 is CASSWGREQYF. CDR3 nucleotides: TGTGCCAGCAGTTGGGGGCGGGAGCAGTACTTC.

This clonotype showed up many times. CDR3 region: CASSSLGQGETEAFF. Here the CDR3 DNA reads TGTGCCAGCAGTTCTTTGGGACAGGGAGAGACTGAAGCTTTCTTT. The chain uses TRBV6-5 and TRBJ1-1; 9 bases are a match to TRBD1. CDR1 is MNHEY, CDR2 SVGAGI, per germline. Losses at the gene ends were 4 bases for V and 5 bases for J; bases not matched to a gene: 8. The CDR3 extends over 15 amino acids.

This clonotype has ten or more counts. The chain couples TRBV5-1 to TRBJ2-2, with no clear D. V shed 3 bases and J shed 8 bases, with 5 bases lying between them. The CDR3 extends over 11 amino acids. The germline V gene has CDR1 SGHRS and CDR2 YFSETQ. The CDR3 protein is CASSYTGELFF. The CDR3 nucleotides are TGCGCCAGCAGCTATACGGGGGAGCTGTTTTTT. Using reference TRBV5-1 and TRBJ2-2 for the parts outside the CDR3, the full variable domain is KAGVTQTPRYLIKTRGQQVTLSCSPISGHRSVSWYQQTPGQGLQFLFEYFSETQRNKGNFPGRFSGRQFSNSRSEMNVSTLELGDSALYLCASSYTGELFFGEGSRLTVL.

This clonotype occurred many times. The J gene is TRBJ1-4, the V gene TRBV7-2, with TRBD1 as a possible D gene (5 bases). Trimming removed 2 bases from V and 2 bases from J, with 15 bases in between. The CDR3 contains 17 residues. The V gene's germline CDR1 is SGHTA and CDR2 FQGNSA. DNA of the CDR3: TGTGCCAGCAGCTTAAGTCCCAGGGAGGGGACTAATGAAAAACTGTTTTTT. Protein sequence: CASSLSPREGTNEKLFF.

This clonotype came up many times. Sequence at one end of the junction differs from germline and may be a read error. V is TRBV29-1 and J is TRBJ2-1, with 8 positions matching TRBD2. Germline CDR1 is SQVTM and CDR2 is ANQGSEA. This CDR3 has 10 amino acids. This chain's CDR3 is CSVEAGGPVF. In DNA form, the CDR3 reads TGCAGCGTTGAAGCGGGAGGGCCGGTCTTC.

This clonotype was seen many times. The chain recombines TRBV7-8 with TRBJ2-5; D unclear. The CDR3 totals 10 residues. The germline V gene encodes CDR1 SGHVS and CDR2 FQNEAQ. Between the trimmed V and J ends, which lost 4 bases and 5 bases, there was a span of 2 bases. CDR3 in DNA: TGTGCCAGCAGCTGGGAGACCCAGTACTTC. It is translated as CASSWETQYF.

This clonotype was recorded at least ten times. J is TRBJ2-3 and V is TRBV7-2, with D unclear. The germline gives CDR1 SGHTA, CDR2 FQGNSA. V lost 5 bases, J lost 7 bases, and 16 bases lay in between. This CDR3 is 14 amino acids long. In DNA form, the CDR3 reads TGTGCCAGCAGCGCAGCCCTCCCCGGAAATACGCAGTATTTT. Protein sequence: CASSAALPGNTQYF.